A single sample gave rise to the 23 T cell receptor beta chains below, sequenced in a study of cytomegalovirus exposure and HLA in healthy donors. The PCR ran on 60 Vbeta and 13 Jbeta primers. Measured with immunoSEQ multiplex PCR; TCRdb has only the in-frame clones, and not every one. The sample includes 99,000 or so clones, roughly 15% of them seen just once. Sequencing was done on a sample of PBMCs. The source of these receptors is a female donor in good health and CMV-seronegative.

The chain uses TRBV30 and TRBJ2-7; 14 positions agree with TRBD2. Germline trimming cut 4 bases from V and 1 base from J; bases unmatched to any gene: 6. Germline assignment: CDR1 GTSNPN and CDR2 SVGIG (reference sequence). The CDR3 is made up of 16 amino acids. The CDR3 nucleotides are TGTGCCTGGACGGGACTAGCGGGAGCCTGGTCCTACGAGCAGTACTTC. Protein: CAWTGLAGAWSYEQYF.

This sequence joins TRBV27 and TRBJ2-5; TRBD1 aligns across 8 bases. V lost 7 bases and J lost 7; bases outside the gene matches: 11. The CDR3 totals 14 residues. Germline CDR1 MNHEY, CDR2 SMNVEV (reference sequence). The chain's CDR3 is CASKSTGAAGTQYF. CDR3 coding DNA: TGTGCCAGCAAATCGACAGGGGCCGCGGGGACCCAGTACTTC.

This clone appeared a few times. This CDR3 reads CASSQSLAGGPYYEQYF. The CDR3 DNA reads as TGCGCCAGCAGCCAAAGCCTAGCGGGGGGCCCGTACTACGAGCAGTACTTC. This rearrangement joins TRBV4-1 to TRBJ2-7; 11 bases line up with TRBD2. This CDR3 region has 17 residues. Germline values: CDR1 MGHRA, CDR2 YSYEKL. After removal of 2 bases from V and 3 bases from J, the junction contained 9 bases not matched to a gene.

This clone was detected only a few times. The chain employs TRBV5-1 and TRBJ2-2, with a possible D match to TRBD1 (6 bases). Trimming removed 0 bases from V and 5 bases from J, with 11 bases in between. The CDR3 length is 15 residues. From germline, CDR1 is SGHRS and CDR2 YFSETQ. The CDR3 bases are TGCGCCAGCAGCTTGGGGCAGGGGAAGACCGGGGAGCTGTTTTTT. Protein sequence: CASSLGQGKTGELFF.

The chain carries TRBV27 and TRBJ2-2, with D perhaps TRBD1 (5 bases). V was shortened by 5 bases and J by 5 bases, with 9 bases between the two germline ends. Germline V CDR1 and CDR2: MNHEY, SMNVEV (reference sequence). The CDR3 has 13 amino acids. CDR3 sequence: CASSVTGTGELFF. DNA for the CDR3: TGTGCCAGCAGTGTAACAGGTACCGGGGAGCTGTTTTTT.

The table lists this clone with a few counts. The V gene is TRBV2, the J gene TRBJ2-7; D gene uncertain. The germline V and J ends were trimmed by 5 bases and 4 bases, with 15 bases remaining between them. Germline V gene data show CDR1 as SNHLY and CDR2 as FYNNEI. CDR3 length: 14 residues. The CDR3 DNA follows: TGTGCCAGCAGTTGGGCCATCTCTGCGTACGAGCAGTACTTC. Protein product: CASSWAISAYEQYF. The full variable domain, in which reference TRBV2 and TRBJ2-7 provide the parts outside the CDR3, is EPEVTQTPSHQVTQMGQEVILRCVPISNHLYFYWYRQILGQKVEFLVSFYNNEISEKSEIFDDQFSVERPDGSNFTLKIRSTKLEDSAMYFCASSWAISAYEQYFGPGTRLTVT.

In its sample, this clone was seen a few times. The rearrangement links TRBV5-4 to TRBJ1-1; weak D call: TRBD1 (6 bases). The CDR3 length is 11 residues. V lost 7 bases to trimming and J lost 5 bases, with 9 bases between them. CDR1 and CDR2 from the germline V gene are SGHNT and YYREEE (reference sequence). The CDR3 coding sequence is TGTGCCAGCCTAGGACAGACTGAAGCTTTCTTT. Its translation: CASLGQTEAFF.

This clone has a single count. The J gene is TRBJ2-3, the V gene TRBV11-2; D may be TRBD2 (5 bases). V was pared by 1 base and J by 3 bases, with 14 bases between. The germline CDR1 and CDR2 sequences are SGHAT and FQNNGV. The CDR3 extends over 16 amino acids. CDR3 sequence: CASSLVGSPGTDTQYF. DNA of the CDR3: TGTGCCAGCAGCTTAGTAGGAAGCCCGGGGACAGATACGCAGTATTTT.

J is TRBJ2-1 and V is TRBV27; D is unclear. V shed 6 bases and J shed 8 bases, with 11 bases lying between them. CDR1 MNHEY and CDR2 SMNVEV come from the germline V gene (reference sequence). This CDR3 has 12 amino acids. CDR3 sequence reads: CASRGPYHEQFF. DNA of the CDR3: TGTGCCAGCAGGGGCCCTTACCATGAGCAGTTCTTC.

This clone turned up a few times. J is TRBJ1-1 and V is TRBV15; possibly TRBD1 for D (6 bases). Germline CDR1 reads LNHNV; CDR2 reads YYDKDF (reference sequence). The ends were cut back, 0 bases at V and 1 base at J, with 18 bases in the middle. The CDR3 length is 18 residues. CDR3 nucleotides: TGTGCCACCAGCAGAGATGTTGGGGACACACTACGGAACACTGAAGCTTTCTTT. It codes for CATSRDVGDTLRNTEAFF.

The chain combines TRBV28 with TRBJ2-7; a possible D gene is TRBD1 (5 bases). Trimming pared 2 bases from V and 3 bases from J, leaving 14 bases between. This CDR3 is built from 15 residues. CDR1 is MDHEN, CDR2 SYDVKM, per germline. The CDR3 region has the DNA TGTGCCAGCAGTTTAGGGGCAGATATTCTCTACGAGCAGTACTTC. Its protein is CASSLGADILYEQYF.

V is TRBV7-9 and J is TRBJ2-7; 10 bases are a match to TRBD2. The CDR3 is 15 amino acids. Germline lookup yields CDR1 SEHNR and CDR2 FQNEAQ (reference sequence). The trim removed 5 bases at V and 4 bases at J, leaving 8 bases unmatched. The CDR3 sequence: CASSERAGGPYEQYF. CDR3 coding DNA: TGTGCCAGCAGCGAGCGAGCGGGAGGGCCGTACGAGCAGTACTTC. Filled out from reference TRBV7-9 and TRBJ2-7, the complete variable domain reads DTGVSQNPRHKITKRGQNVTFRCDPISEHNRLYWYRQTLGQGPEFLTYFQNEAQLEKSRLLSDRFSAERPKGSFSTLEIQRTEQGDSAMYLCASSERAGGPYEQYFGPGTRLTVT.

The rearrangement joins TRBV11-2 to TRBJ2-1, with a weak D call TRBD2 (5 bases). V was cut by 2 bases and J by 1 base, with 12 bases left in between. Germline CDR1 reads SGHAT; CDR2 reads FQNNGV. This CDR3 has 16 residues. The CDR3 is CASSLRADLSYNEQFF. The CDR3, as DNA: TGTGCCAGCAGCTTAAGAGCGGATTTATCCTACAATGAGCAGTTCTTC.

The rearrangement joins TRBV4-3 to TRBJ2-7; 9 bases agree with TRBD2. With V trimmed by 3 bases and J by 7 bases, 13 bases remained unmatched. Germline values: CDR1 LGHNA, CDR2 YSLEER. The CDR3 contains 16 residues. The CDR3 region is CASSQALGGTSWEQYF. The CDR3 DNA reads TGCGCCAGCAGCCAGGCTCTCGGGGGGACTAGCTGGGAGCAGTACTTC.

The chain combines TRBV7-8 with TRBJ1-1, with unresolved D. Trimming stripped 5 bases from V and 6 bases from J, with 19 bases between. The CDR3 is made up of 15 amino acids. Germline CDR1 is SGHVS and CDR2 is FQNEAQ. DNA of the CDR3: TGTGCCAGCAGCATACCGGCGACTGATCACGCTGAAGCTTTCTTT. Protein: CASSIPATDHAEAFF.

In its sample, this clone was seen a few times. The chain joins TRBV10-3 to TRBJ1-2; D remains ambiguous. The ends were cut back, 10 bases at V and 8 bases at J, with 17 bases in the middle. Per germline, CDR1 ENHRY and CDR2 SYGVKD. This CDR3 has 12 amino acids. The CDR3 DNA reads TGTGCCACGGCCCGGGATACTAGAGGCTACACCTTC. This gives the protein CATARDTRGYTF.

The genes are TRBV16 and TRBJ1-2; 9 bases map to TRBD1. The V segment lost 5 bases and the J segment 8 bases; nucleotides outside the gene matches: 3. Germline CDR1 and CDR2: KGHSY and FQNENV. This CDR3 is 12 amino acids long. The CDR3 region is CASSVDRGGYTF. Here the CDR3 DNA reads TGTGCCAGCAGCGTGGACAGGGGCGGCTACACCTTC.

The table lists this clone with a few counts. The chain employs TRBV15 and TRBJ2-1, with TRBD2 matching 8 bases. The V segment lost 4 bases and the J segment 0 bases; nucleotides outside the gene matches: 5. CDR3 length: 16 amino acids. Germline V CDR1 and CDR2: LNHNV, YYDKDF (reference sequence). CDR3 DNA sequence: TGTGCCACCAGCACTAGCGGGCAGAGCTCCTACAATGAGCAGTTCTTC. Protein product: CATSTSGQSSYNEQFF.

The rearrangement uses TRBV20-1 and TRBJ2-1; D is possibly TRBD2 (5 bases). V lost 3 bases to trimming and J lost 8 bases, with 5 bases between them. The germline V gene encodes CDR1 DFQATT and CDR2 SNEGSKA (reference sequence). The CDR3 has 10 amino acids. The CDR3 loop is CSARRDEQFF. In DNA, the CDR3 is TGCAGTGCTAGGAGGGATGAGCAGTTCTTC.

This clone was seen a few times. The chain is built from TRBV6-4 and TRBJ2-1; D may be TRBD2 (5 bases). CDR1 is MRHNA and CDR2 is SNTAGT in the germline V gene. V was clipped by 0 bases and J by 6 bases, with 12 bases between them. This CDR3 has 15 residues. CDR3 in DNA: TGTGCCAGCAGTGACTCGAATAGAGGGAGCAATGAGCAGTTCTTC. Its translation is CASSDSNRGSNEQFF.

There are a few counts of this clone. The chain couples TRBV6-5 to TRBJ2-7, with D possibly being TRBD2 (6 bases). The CDR3 sequence is 13 residues long. Germline V gene data show CDR1 as MNHEY and CDR2 as SVGAGI. V lost 8 bases and J 2 bases, leaving 13 bases between the germline ends. The CDR3 reads CASAAGTAYEQYF. The DNA of the CDR3 is TGTGCCAGCGCGGCGGGGACTGCCTACGAGCAGTACTTC.

This clone has a handful of counts. The rearrangement joins TRBV4-1 to TRBJ2-7, with 12 bases aligning to TRBD2. Germline assignment: CDR1 MGHRA and CDR2 YSYEKL. This CDR3 is 15 amino acids long. Unmatched junction bases numbered 2, after V lost 3 bases and J lost 2 bases. In nucleotides, the CDR3 is TGCGCCAGCAGCCACCTAGCGGGGGGGACCTACGAGCAGTACTTC. Protein: CASSHLAGGTYEQYF.

The table lists this clone with a few counts. The chain combines TRBV5-1 with TRBJ2-7, with D possibly being TRBD2 (6 bases). With 4 bases removed from V and 1 base from J, the gap between germline ends came to 21 bases. The CDR3 extends over 17 amino acids. The germline CDR1 and CDR2 sequences are SGHRS and YFSETQ. This CDR3 reads CASSRIRSGDTSYEQYF. In DNA, the CDR3 is TGCGCCAGCAGCCGAATCCGATCGGGAGACACTTCCTACGAGCAGTACTTC.